Each of the 20 T cell receptor beta chains below was sequenced from the same sample in a study of blood T cells in healthy people across ages. Primers used in a second PCR of roughly 6 to 11 cycles were a sample-barcoded 5' primer and a J-beta primer mix. MiXCR, applied by TCRdb to the 5' RACE reads, yields one record per CDR3 protein. The sample holds approximately 780,000 distinct CDR3 sequences; 25% to 30% are singletons and the top ten take around 3%. These same data were also listed under a study on T cells of mothers and their children.

The sequencing sample was made of blood. The receptors stem from a boy aged 10-17 years in good health.

This clonotype appeared a few times. The chain employs TRBV12-3 or TRBV12-4 and TRBJ2-1, with D tentatively TRBD2 (6 bases). The CDR3 runs to 13 residues. Trimming removed 3 bases at V and 10 bases at J, with 13 bases between. The CDR3 coding sequence is TGTGCCAGCAGTTTCGACAGCGGGTTGGAGCAGTTCTTC. Protein: CASSFDSGLEQFF.

The V call is TRBV6-1, the J call TRBJ2-3; D may be TRBD2 (6 bases). V gave up 5 bases and J gave up 10 bases, with 13 bases separating them. This CDR3 is built from 12 residues. Germline V gene lookup returns CDR1 MNHNS and CDR2 SASEGT. This CDR3 reads CASSPQDYAQYF. CDR3 nucleotide sequence: TGTGCCAGCAGTCCACAGGACTATGCGCAGTATTTT.

This chain connects TRBV2 to TRBJ1-2; 8 bases agree with TRBD1. This CDR3 has 14 amino acids. The V gene end was trimmed by 6 bases and the J gene end by 4 bases; junction bases not matched to a gene: 7. The V gene's germline CDR1 is SNHLY and CDR2 FYNNEI. CDR3 region: CASRRDRNSYGYTF. The CDR3 coding sequence is TGTGCCAGCAGAAGGGACAGGAACAGCTATGGCTACACCTTC.

The V call is TRBV7-3, the J call TRBJ2-7; 7 bases map to TRBD1. Germline V gene data show CDR1 as SGHTA and CDR2 as FQGTGA. V was clipped by 5 bases and J by 0 bases; unmatched bases: 7. The CDR3 loop spans 15 amino acids. CDR3 sequence: CASSQGDSSSYEQYF. The CDR3, as DNA: TGTGCCAGCAGCCAGGGGGACAGCTCCTCCTACGAGCAGTACTTC.

This clonotype showed up just a few times. The chain recombines TRBV12-3 or TRBV12-4 with TRBJ1-4, with a tentative D call TRBD1 (5 bases). V lost 6 bases to trimming and J lost 8 bases, with 13 bases between them. The CDR3 consists of 13 residues. The CDR3 sequence is CASRTDDIEKLFF. CDR3 DNA: TGTGCCAGCAGGACAGACGACATCGAAAAACTGTTTTTT.

This chain links TRBV12-3 or TRBV12-4 with TRBJ1-5; no reliable D call. Trimming took off 3 bases at V and 3 bases at J, with 12 bases between the two ends. This CDR3 is built from 15 residues. CDR3 nucleotides: TGTGCCAGCAGTTTCGGAACCACGACCAATCAGCCCCAGCATTTT. Translation gives CASSFGTTTNQPQHF.

V and J are TRBV20-1 and TRBJ2-5; TRBD2 matches 10 bases. V shed 0 bases, J shed 5 bases, and the junction held 6 bases outside the gene matches. Germline CDR1 is DFQATT and CDR2 is SNEGSKA (reference sequence). This CDR3 contains 15 residues. The CDR3 nucleotides are TGCAGTGCTAGAGATGAGCGGGGGGGCGGGGAGACCCAGTACTTC. Residues: CSARDERGGGETQYF.

The rearrangement uses TRBV25-1 and TRBJ2-2; tentatively, D is TRBD1 (6 bases). V lost 7 bases, J lost 8 bases, and 14 bases lay in between. The CDR3 contains 13 residues. The V gene's germline CDR1 is MGHDK and CDR2 SYGVNS. CDR3 sequence reads: CASTPLGAGELFF. The CDR3 nucleotides read TGTGCCAGCACCCCCTTGGGGGCGGGGGAGCTGTTTTTT.

The rearrangement joins TRBV6-6 to TRBJ2-5; D possibly corresponds to TRBD1 (6 bases). The DNA matches TRBJ2-7 better at its end, which makes the J call doubtful. The CDR3 totals 14 residues. CDR1 is MNHNY and CDR2 is SVGAGI in the germline V gene (reference sequence). CDR3 region: CASSSTGTYYEQYF. DNA for the CDR3: TGTGCCAGCAGTTCGACCGGGACATACTACGAGCAGTACTTC.

The J gene is TRBJ1-4, the V gene TRBV5-1; TRBD1 aligns across 11 bases. With V trimmed by 3 bases and J by 3 bases, 4 bases remained unmatched. CDR3 length: 16 amino acids. The germline gives CDR1 SGHRS, CDR2 YFSETQ. The CDR3 coding sequence is TGCGCCAGCAGCTCCGGACAGGGGGCGCCTAATGAAAAACTGTTTTTT. Encoded protein: CASSSGQGAPNEKLFF.

This sequence joins TRBV6-1 and TRBJ2-5; a possible D gene is TRBD1 (6 bases). The V end lost 2 bases, the J end lost 0 bases, and 10 bases lay between the germline ends. This CDR3 has 15 residues. Germline V gene lookup returns CDR1 MNHNS and CDR2 SASEGT. CDR3 region: CASSECRQDQETQYF. CDR3 in DNA: TGTGCCAGCAGTGAATGTCGACAGGACCAAGAGACCCAGTACTTC.

J is TRBJ2-2 and V is TRBV9; 12 bases align to TRBD1. The V gene end was trimmed by 3 bases and the J gene end by 6 bases; junction bases not matched to a gene: 9. Germline V CDR1 and CDR2: SGDLS, YYNGEE. This CDR3 spans 17 amino acids. This chain's CDR3 is CASSDRDRGQSAGELFF. The CDR3, as DNA: TGTGCCAGCAGCGACCGGGACAGGGGGCAATCGGCCGGGGAGCTGTTTTTT. The full variable domain, with the rest looked up from reference TRBV9 and TRBJ2-2, is DSGVTQTPKHLITATGQRVTLRCSPRSGDLSVYWYQQSLDQGLQFLIQYYNGEERAKGNILERFSAQQFPDLHSELNLSSLELGDSALYFCASSDRDRGQSAGELFFGEGSRLTVL.

This clonotype has only a few counts. The CDR3 sequence is CAITVRGQGGEQYF. DNA of the CDR3: TGTGCCATCACGGTTAGGGGACAGGGGGGCGAGCAGTACTTC. The chain combines TRBV10-3 with TRBJ2-5; 11 bases align to TRBD1. The end of the DNA is better explained by TRBJ2-7, so the J call may be wrong. The CDR3 is 14 amino acids. Germline values: CDR1 ENHRY, CDR2 SYGVKD.

The chain is built from TRBV6-1 and TRBJ2-3; the D gene is possibly TRBD1 (6 bases). The CDR3 consists of 13 residues. Germline lookup yields CDR1 MNHNS and CDR2 SASEGT. V was clipped by 3 bases and J by 4 bases, with 8 bases between them. Here the CDR3 DNA reads TGTGCCAGCAGTGACCCAGGGGCAGATACGCAGTATTTT. Translating gives CASSDPGADTQYF.

V gene TRBV10-3 combines with J gene TRBJ2-1; 8 bases line up with TRBD2. CDR1 ENHRY and CDR2 SYGVKD come from the germline V gene. There are 16 residues in the CDR3. Trimming at V came to 2 bases and at J to 3 bases, leaving 6 bases not matched to a gene. CDR3 amino acids: CAISEKDRGGYNEQFF. The CDR3 bases are TGTGCCATCAGTGAGAAGGACCGGGGGGGCTACAATGAGCAGTTCTTC.

The rearrangement joins TRBV6-5 to TRBJ2-1; TRBD2 agrees at 9 bases. J was trimmed by 6 bases and V by 7 bases; bases with no gene match: 10. Germline CDR1 and CDR2: MNHEY and SVGAGI. CDR3 length equals 15 residues. CDR3 region: CASTNGASGANEQFF. The CDR3 DNA is TGTGCCAGCACCAACGGGGCTAGCGGGGCCAATGAGCAGTTCTTC.

The rearrangement joins TRBV11-2 to TRBJ2-5; weak D call: TRBD2 (7 bases). Germline CDR1 reads SGHAT; CDR2 reads FQNNGV. V gave up 0 bases and J gave up 13 bases, with 18 bases separating them. This CDR3 is 14 amino acids long. The CDR3: CASSLDGRGATGYF. The CDR3 coding sequence is TGTGCCAGCAGCTTAGATGGACGGGGGGCCACCGGGTACTTC.

This clonotype appeared a few times. CDR3 loop: CSGSLGYGYGYTF. The CDR3, as DNA: TGCAGCGGATCACTGGGGTATGGCTATGGCTACACCTTC. The gene calls are TRBV29-1 and TRBJ1-2; D is uncertain. The V end was cut by 7 bases, the J end by 4 bases, with 16 bases between. The CDR3 consists of 13 residues. CDR1 and CDR2 from the germline V gene are SQVTM and ANQGSEA.

This sequence joins TRBV12-3 or TRBV12-4 and TRBJ2-4; 10 bases are a match to TRBD2. Germline trimming cut 2 bases from V and 6 bases from J; bases unmatched to any gene: 1. The CDR3 spans 14 residues. The DNA of the CDR3 is TGTGCCAGCAGTTTAAGCGGGGGGGTAAACATTCAGTACTTC. Its protein is CASSLSGGVNIQYF.

This clonotype was picked up a small number of times. V is TRBV7-9 and J is TRBJ1-4, with D perhaps matching TRBD1 (6 bases). V dropped 3 bases and J dropped 7 bases, with 18 bases sitting between them. From germline, CDR1 is SEHNR and CDR2 FQNEAQ (reference sequence). CDR3 length: 16 residues. CDR3 DNA: TGTGCCAGCAGCTTCCTCCCTGGGGGGCAAGGTGAAAAACTGTTTTTT. It encodes CASSFLPGGQGEKLFF.